Following are 27 T cell receptor beta chains from one sample sequenced in a study of CD8+CD57+ T cells in acquired aplastic anemia. Genomic DNA, serving as template, underwent TCR beta VDJ and CDR3 profiling. TCRdb re-derived calls from the reads in MiXCR, one entry per CDR3 protein. The table includes 100,000 to 120,000 distinct CDR3 sequences, around half detected once. The sample comprised sorted CD4+, CD8+, or CD8+CD57+ T cells (not recorded which) from PBMCs. Receptor source: a human donor in good health, serving as a control.

This clonotype was detected once. This chain uses TRBV29-1 with TRBJ1-1; 7 bases align to TRBD1. J lost 3 bases, V lost 4 bases, and 8 bases had no gene match. The CDR3 extends over 14 amino acids. Germline loops: CDR1 SQVTM, CDR2 ANQGSEA. CDR3 loop: CSVAGGQVHTEAFF. Here the CDR3 DNA reads TGCAGCGTTGCAGGAGGACAGGTACACACTGAAGCTTTCTTT. The full variable domain, with the rest looked up from reference TRBV29-1 and TRBJ1-1, is SAVISQKPSRDICQRGTSLTIQCQVDSQVTMMFWYRQQPGQSLTLIATANQGSEATYESGFVIDKFPISRPNLTFSTLTVSNMSPEDSSIYLCSVAGGQVHTEAFFGQGTRLTVV.

The rearrangement uses TRBV19 and TRBJ2-1, with D perhaps given as TRBD1 or TRBD2 (6 bases each). The CDR3 loop spans 13 amino acids. Germline CDR1 and CDR2: LNHDA and SQIVND (reference sequence). V lost 7 bases to trimming and J lost 7 bases, with 14 bases between them. CDR3 sequence reads: CASMVIGGNEQFF. CDR3 DNA: TGTGCCAGTATGGTTATAGGGGGGAATGAGCAGTTCTTC.

This clonotype was recorded at least ten times. The CDR3 protein is CASCLGAQQGYTF. Here the CDR3 DNA reads TGTGCCAGCTGTCTGGGGGCGCAACAAGGCTACACCTTC. This chain joins TRBV6-1 and TRBJ1-2; maybe TRBD1 (6 bases). There are 13 residues in the CDR3. Trimming pared 8 bases from V and 8 bases from J, leaving 18 bases between. Germline V gene lookup returns CDR1 MNHNS and CDR2 SASEGT.

This clonotype was observed at least ten times. The chain couples TRBV10-3 to TRBJ2-3; 8 bases map to TRBD2. Per the germline V gene, CDR1 is ENHRY and CDR2 is SYGVKD. The ends lost 0 bases at V and 3 bases at J; junction bases unmatched: 5. This CDR3 region has 16 residues. As DNA, the CDR3 is TGTGCCATCAGTGAGTCGATAGCGGGGATAACAGATACGCAGTATTTT. It codes for CAISESIAGITDTQYF.

This chain uses TRBV9 with TRBJ1-2; 7 bases are a match to TRBD1. The germline V gene has CDR1 SGDLS and CDR2 YYNGEE. V was clipped by 2 bases and J by 12 bases; unmatched bases: 13. There are 14 residues in the CDR3. In nucleotides, the CDR3 is TGTGCCAGCAGCGTTGGGACAGTTTATGCGGGCCACACCTTC. Translation: CASSVGTVYAGHTF.

With respect to this clonotype: A clone one base away is much larger, so this may be a read error. This chain uses TRBV5-6 with TRBJ1-5, with TRBD1 as a possible D gene (6 bases). The CDR3 has 13 amino acids. Trimming shortened V by 4 bases and J by 8 bases, and 13 bases separated the two germline ends. CDR1 SGHDT and CDR2 YYEEEE come from the germline V gene. The CDR3 DNA is TGTGCCAGCAGCGGGGGCCCAGGGAAGCCCCAGCATTTT. Protein: CASSGGPGKPQHF.

In its sample, this clonotype was seen a few times. A much larger clone differs from this one at a single base, so this may be a read error. No conserved phenylalanine or tryptophan is present at the end of the CDR3, so a read error is the likely explanation. V usage is TRBV7-3 and J usage is TRBJ1-1; D not resolved. The V gene's germline CDR1 is SGHTA and CDR2 FQGTGA. The CDR3 length is 15 residues. V dropped 2 bases and J dropped 1 base, with 11 bases sitting between them. The CDR3 DNA reads as TGTGCCAGCAGCTTAGAGACATCTTCGAACACTGAAGCTTTCTCT. Translation: CASSLETSSNTEAFS.

This clonotype was detected many times. V usage is TRBV5-1 and J usage is TRBJ1-2, with 7 bases fitting TRBD1. V shed 4 bases and J 10 bases; nucleotides not matched to a gene: 7. The CDR3 runs to 12 residues. CDR1 is SGHRS, CDR2 YFSETQ, per germline. The CDR3 region is CASSPGTVFYTF. The CDR3 nucleotides are TGCGCCAGCAGCCCCGGGACAGTTTTCTACACCTTC. Combining the CDR3 with reference TRBV5-1 and TRBJ1-2 gives the whole variable domain KAGVTQTPRYLIKTRGQQVTLSCSPISGHRSVSWYQQTPGQGLQFLFEYFSETQRNKGNFPGRFSGRQFSNSRSEMNVSTLELGDSALYLCASSPGTVFYTFGSGTRLTVV.

The gene calls are TRBV2 and TRBJ2-6; no clear D gene. V was shortened by 7 bases and J by 3 bases, with 7 bases between the two germline ends. Germline loops: CDR1 SNHLY, CDR2 FYNNEI. This CDR3 region has 13 residues. The CDR3 sequence is CASTYSGANVLTF. The CDR3 DNA reads TGTGCCAGCACCTATAGTGGGGCCAACGTCCTGACTTTC.

This clonotype was seen repeatedly, ten times or more. This chain joins TRBV4-1 and TRBJ1-1; D is ambiguous. Per germline, CDR1 MGHRA and CDR2 YSYEKL. V lost 4 bases to trimming and J lost 1 base, with 10 bases between them. The length of the CDR3 is 14 residues. This CDR3 reads CASSLESPNTEAFF. Written as DNA, the CDR3 is TGCGCCAGCAGCCTCGAAAGTCCGAACACTGAAGCTTTCTTT.

This clonotype was observed a few times. V usage is TRBV2 and J usage is TRBJ1-2; no reliable D call. The CDR3 loop spans 13 amino acids. Trimming removed 8 bases at V and 8 bases at J, with 18 bases between. Germline CDR1 is SNHLY and CDR2 is FYNNEI. The CDR3 is CASPAGSFEGYTF. CDR3 sequence (DNA): TGTGCCAGCCCGGCGGGGTCGTTCGAGGGCTACACCTTC.

This clonotype has a handful of counts. The chain is built from TRBV27 and TRBJ1-1, with D perhaps TRBD1 (5 bases). CDR3 size: 15 residues. CDR1 and CDR2 from the germline V gene are MNHEY and SMNVEV (reference sequence). Trimming took 5 bases from V and 0 from J, leaving 13 bases between them. In DNA, the CDR3 is TGTGCCAGCAGTCCATCCGGGGCCATGAACACTGAAGCTTTCTTT. Its protein product is CASSPSGAMNTEAFF.

The rearrangement links TRBV20-1 to TRBJ2-7; 8 bases align to TRBD1. Germline-derived CDR1 and CDR2 are DFQATT and SNEGSKA (reference sequence). The CDR3 consists of 16 residues. Trimming at V came to 3 bases and at J to 5 bases, leaving 15 bases not matched to a gene. DNA of the CDR3: TGCAGTGCTAGGGACTCCGCGGGACAGGATTCAGACGAGCAGTACTTC. Protein product: CSARDSAGQDSDEQYF.

This clonotype was recorded at least ten times. J is TRBJ1-1 and V is TRBV6-6, with a possible D match to TRBD1 (5 bases). Germline V lookup: CDR1 MNHNY, CDR2 SVGAGI (reference sequence). There are 13 residues in the CDR3. Trimming took off 2 bases at V and 2 bases at J, with 6 bases between the two ends. The CDR3 loop is CASSYGGNTEAFF. CDR3 nucleotides: TGTGCCAGCAGTTACGGGGGAAACACTGAAGCTTTCTTT.

V is TRBV2 and J is TRBJ2-2; 8 bases align to TRBD1. Germline-derived CDR1 and CDR2 are SNHLY and FYNNEI. V shed 6 bases, J shed 8 bases, and the junction held 11 bases outside the gene matches. The CDR3 totals 15 residues. For the CDR3, the DNA is TGTGCCAGCAGGGACAGGGCTAACTACTTAGGGGAGCTGTTTTTT. This codes for CASRDRANYLGELFF.

The V gene is TRBV10-3, the J gene TRBJ2-1; the D is unclear. The germline V gene encodes CDR1 ENHRY and CDR2 SYGVKD. This CDR3 spans 11 amino acids. Trimming removed 11 bases from V and 9 bases from J, with 14 bases in between. The CDR3 sequence: CAVKVASEQFF. As DNA, the CDR3 is TGTGCCGTCAAGGTCGCTAGTGAGCAGTTCTTC.

This clonotype was seen many times. The rearrangement links TRBV7-9 to TRBJ1-1, with a tentative D call TRBD1 (6 bases). Per germline, CDR1 SEHNR and CDR2 FQNEAQ (reference sequence). The CDR3 is 14 residues long. V was pared by 4 bases and J by 4 bases, with 13 bases between. The CDR3 is CASSSEGGSTEAFF. Written as DNA, the CDR3 is TGTGCCAGCAGCTCCGAAGGGGGGAGCACTGAAGCTTTCTTT. The full variable domain, rest sourced from reference TRBV7-9 and TRBJ1-1, is DTGVSQNPRHKITKRGQNVTFRCDPISEHNRLYWYRQTLGQGPEFLTYFQNEAQLEKSRLLSDRFSAERPKGSFSTLEIQRTEQGDSAMYLCASSSEGGSTEAFFGQGTRLTVV.

This clonotype came up many times. V gene TRBV20-1 combines with J gene TRBJ2-7; tentatively, D is TRBD2 (5 bases). The CDR3 has 11 amino acids. The V end lost 0 bases, the J end lost 5 bases, and 5 bases lay between the germline ends. Germline assignment: CDR1 DFQATT and CDR2 SNEGSKA (reference sequence). DNA of the CDR3: TGCAGTGCTAGAGACGGGGACGAGCAGTACTTC. Its translation is CSARDGDEQYF.

This clonotype was seen just once. A junction boundary mismatches the germline segment, possibly from a read error. The J gene is TRBJ2-1, the V gene TRBV15; 8 bases line up with TRBD1. Germline V gene lookup returns CDR1 LNHNV and CDR2 YYDKDF (reference sequence). CDR3 length equals 16 residues. The CDR3 sequence: CPTSRGRQGQNNEQSF. For the CDR3, the DNA is TGTCCCACCAGCAGGGGTAGACAGGGGCAGAACAATGAGCAGTCCTTC.

The chain links TRBV2 to TRBJ2-7, with 13 bases that match TRBD2. The CDR3 is made up of 15 amino acids. V shed 10 bases and J 4 bases; nucleotides not matched to a gene: 10. Germline V gives CDR1 SNHLY, CDR2 FYNNEI. The CDR3 DNA reads as TGTGCCATCACCCCTAAGACTAGCGGGGGGTACGAGCAGTACTTC. Protein: CAITPKTSGGYEQYF. The full variable domain, in which reference TRBV2 and TRBJ2-7 provide the parts outside the CDR3, is EPEVTQTPSHQVTQMGQEVILRCVPISNHLYFYWYRQILGQKVEFLVSFYNNEISEKSEIFDDQFSVERPDGSNFTLKIRSTKLEDSAMYFCAITPKTSGGYEQYFGPGTRLTVT.

This clonotype appeared many times. In DNA form, the CDR3 reads TGTGCCACCAGCAGAGATCCGAAGACAGTAAACACTGAAGCTTTCTTT. This translates into CATSRDPKTVNTEAFF. V usage is TRBV15 and J usage is TRBJ1-1, with D perhaps matching TRBD1 (5 bases). Per the germline V gene, CDR1 is LNHNV and CDR2 is YYDKDF (reference sequence). The CDR3 has 16 amino acids. Between the trimmed V and J ends, which lost 0 bases and 2 bases, there was a span of 13 bases.

The count of this clonotype is one. The rearrangement uses TRBV19 and TRBJ1-1; a weak D match, TRBD1 (6 bases). The CDR3 contains 13 residues. V lost 5 bases and J 1 base, leaving 8 bases between the germline ends. The germline gives CDR1 LNHDA, CDR2 SQIVND (reference sequence). The CDR3 region has the DNA TGTGCCAGTAGTGGACAGACGAACACTGAAGCTTTCTTT. It codes for CASSGQTNTEAFF. Based on the CDR3 plus reference TRBV19 and TRBJ1-1, the full variable domain is DGGITQSPKYLFRKEGQNVTLSCEQNLNHDAMYWYRQDPGQGLRLIYYSQIVNDFQKGDIAEGYSVSREKKESFPLTVTSAQKNPTAFYLCASSGQTNTEAFFGQGTRLTVV.

This clonotype was detected many times. The chain has TRBV9 and TRBJ2-4; a weak D match, TRBD2 (5 bases). This CDR3 is built from 16 residues. Germline CDR1 is SGDLS and CDR2 is YYNGEE. Trimming removed 4 bases from V and 3 bases from J, with 17 bases in between. CDR3 DNA: TGTGCCAGCAGCCCCGGACTTATCGGCAGCAAAAACATTCAGTACTTC. Translated, it gives CASSPGLIGSKNIQYF.

The rearrangement uses TRBV19 and TRBJ1-1, with a tentative D call TRBD1 (5 bases). Germline CDR1 and CDR2: LNHDA and SQIVND (reference sequence). The CDR3 has 15 residues. The germline V and J ends were trimmed by 3 bases and 3 bases, with 14 bases remaining between them. CDR3 coding DNA: TGTGCCAGTAGTATTGGGGCCTATGATCACACTGAAGCTTTCTTT. Amino acids: CASSIGAYDHTEAFF.

The V call is TRBV30, the J call TRBJ2-1, with D tentatively TRBD1 (5 bases). Trimming pared 0 bases from V and 2 bases from J, leaving 11 bases between. Germline V lookup: CDR1 GTSNPN, CDR2 SVGIG (reference sequence). CDR3 length equals 15 residues. The CDR3 region is CAWSVGQGAYNEQFF. CDR3 nucleotides: TGTGCCTGGAGTGTAGGTCAGGGCGCCTACAATGAGCAGTTCTTC.

In this sample, this clonotype turned up a few times. The chain joins TRBV29-1 to TRBJ2-7, with TRBD1 matching over 9 bases. V shed 5 bases, J shed 4 bases, and the junction held 6 bases outside the gene matches. Per germline, CDR1 SQVTM and CDR2 ANQGSEA. The CDR3 contains 13 residues. CDR3 sequence reads: CSVPGQGIYEQYF. The CDR3 DNA follows: TGCAGCGTTCCGGGACAGGGTATTTACGAGCAGTACTTC.

The chain has TRBV24-1 and TRBJ2-3, with 7 bases fitting TRBD2. Germline-derived CDR1 and CDR2 are KGHDR and SFDVKD. With V trimmed by 4 bases and J by 1 base, 7 bases remained unmatched. CDR3 size: 16 residues. As DNA, the CDR3 is TGTGCCACCAGTGACGCCCCGGCGGGGGGCACAGATACGCAGTATTTT. It translates to CATSDAPAGGTDTQYF.